This T cell receptor beta chain originates from a study of shared clonotypes between healthy human individuals (dated by TCRdb to 2020 to 2022). The study in broad terms: The cohort comprised two women and a few men aged 18 to 49 years. For each donor, CD4 naive and CD4 memory were each run on three plates, CD8 naive on two plates, and CD8 memory on one plate. Libraries were prepared and TCR repertoires were sequenced by different laboratories using diverse techniques, in order to increase sequencing depth and limit assay-specific biases. Leukapheresis yielded between about 0.9 and 9 billion PBMCs per donor. The study deeply sequenced blood TCR repertoires of about five healthy adults to estimate repertoire size and the extent of clonotype sharing between individuals.

About this clone itself: There is no known antigen for this receptor. The sample holds no much larger clone one base away, and base qualities are not on file.

The donors were healthy, HIV-negative adults with no recently reported acute infections or vaccinations. Only Caucasian adults living in Nashville, Tennessee, USA were represented among the donors. CD4+ T cells were enriched by magnetic negative selection; naive cells were then positively selected on CD45RA, and the negative fraction formed the memory subset. Blood was obtained by leukapheresis, after which PBMCs were separated by Ficoll-Histopaque density gradient centrifugation and cryopreserved in liquid nitrogen vapor phase. Analytical flow cytometry was used to check the purity and quantity of every magnetically sorted T cell population. From each sorted fraction, genomic DNA was isolated and quantified by UV absorbance on a Nanodrop 2000c. Using the deep immunoSEQ assay, multiplex PCR amplified TCR CDR3 regions from genomic DNA. Extracted genomic DNA from each cell subset was spread evenly across all wells of several immunoSEQ 96-well plates, with each plate serving as a replicate. For sorted subsets, 150 to 250 ng genomic DNA, equal to 30,000 to 35,000 T cell genomes, was loaded into each replicate PCR. Purified libraries were measured with a Qubit 3.0 fluorometer, size-checked on a Bioanalyzer 2100, and measured again with the KAPA Library Quantification kit. Every immunoSEQ 96-well plate was sequenced on a separate single-read 150-cycle Illumina NextSeq 550 flow cell. Concerning the study's data processing: The immunoSEQ output contained only junctional sequences without quality scores, so filtering could not match that applied to full-length reads. Sequences were annotated with PyIR, a Python wrapper for IgBLAST v1.9, and V/J genes and CDR3 were assigned using IMGT germline references. Reads were removed for weak V/J assignments (E-value above 1e-6), missing CDR3, stop codons, out-of-frame junctions, or ambiguous translated residues. A V3J clonotype was defined by an identical inferred V gene, J gene, and CDR3 amino acid sequence. Percentage overlap between repertoires was calculated by dividing the number of shared unique clonotypes by the size of the smaller repertoire. RTK rarefaction, the Chao1 estimator, and Recon v2.1 estimates of unobserved clonotypes were used to assess repertoire richness. For all TCRbeta clonotypes obtained by the gDNA method from a few donors, generation probabilities were computed with OLGA. The source is immuneACCESS, and TCRdb retained only in-frame sequences with V and J called. Part of the clones is not carried over; for the studies checked, unresolved V genes explain less than half of this, and the remainder is unexplained. V, J and clone size derive from that table, while D and trimming were established from the DNA sequence. This sample gives 2 million to 3 million clones in total; approximately 94% of them show up just once. Clones ranked in the top ten supply under 0.15% of the sample.

Counted from cysteine to phenylalanine, this CDR3 has 14 amino acids. The DNA shown is the 42-base CDR3, in frame from base 1. CDR1 and CDR2 are drawn from the germline V gene: SGHRS, YFSETQ. A distance of 8 bases separates the germline ends of V and J, which lose 0 bases and 2 bases respectively. Results the study describes overall, beyond this receptor: Across a handful of donors, roughly 5% of naive CD4, approximately 4% of naive CD8, 2.3% of memory CD4, and about 0.4% of memory CD8 clonotypes were shared. Rarefaction of sorted-subset datasets indicated incomplete sequencing despite the large sequencing depth. Larger estimated clonotype richness was generally found for naive subsets than for memory subsets. Higher generation probabilities were observed for clonotypes shared by all four sorted-subset donors than for non-shared clonotypes. Sampling was restricted to blood, and TCR repertoires in tissue are likely to differ from TCR repertoires in blood. Because the study included only a small number of donors, the genetic and exposure-history diversity represented was limited. Based on pairwise subsampling, the degree of clonotype sharing among donors was expected to be affected by sequencing depth.

The rearranged chain carries TRBV5-1 and TRBJ1-2, with no confident D gene call. Specimen: naive CD4+ T cells sorted from blood. Reading the label with the study, this specimen's cell subset or site is: CD45RA+ positively selected. The sequence came from a man aged 18-30 years in good health. The CDR3 has the sequence CASSLALYNYGYTF. The DNA sequence is given as TGCGCCAGCAGCTTGGCCTTATACAACTATGGCTACACCTTC.